This T cell receptor (beta chain) was captured in a study of T-cell memory formation after mild COVID-19. Across the study: Among the donors, TCR clusters were largely specific to each donor.

Study outcomes and limitations: Shrinking CD4+ clones resided mostly in CM and EM, and CD8+ ones in EMRA. Clones that got smaller from day 15 to 85 had even CD4/CD8, while clones growing later tipped toward CD4+.

This clonotype showed up just a few times. Its antigen remains unidentified. TCRdb called the 5' RACE reads again in MiXCR, with one record for every CDR3 protein. The top ten clones hold about 3.8% of a sample with 180,000 or so distinct CDR3 sequences, under 14% of them seen once. Trimming took off 2 bases at V and 3 bases at J, with 7 bases between the two ends. This CDR3 is built from 12 residues. Looked up from germline, CDR1 is SQVTM and CDR2 is ANQGSEA. The V call is TRBV29-1, the J call TRBJ1-1; no reliable D call. Material for sequencing was PBMCs or a T cell subset sorted from them (not recorded which). This receptor was taken from a man aged 18 to 35 who had mild COVID-19 (a few samples of this study predate the infection). Cell type and time point are not known. The CDR3 loop is CSVERAHTEAFF. The CDR3 DNA is TGCAGCGTTGAACGCGCCCACACTGAAGCTTTCTTT.